A selection of T cell receptor beta chains follows, all from one sample in a study of identical twins. MiXCR was run by TCRdb on the 5' RACE reads, yielding one entry per CDR3 protein. The table shows 600,000 to 850,000 distinct CDR3 sequences, with roughly 18% occurring only once. This sample was also put to use in a study of T cells expressing NK-cell markers.

The sample comprised PBMCs. The receptor set was obtained from a woman between 18 and 29 years old in good health. Each CDR3 is given with its conserved first and last residue. The order of the fields is V gene, clone size, D gene, J gene, CDR3 protein, CDR3 DNA. The D gene is left open where the match is weak. A row's size may be missing; if present it is once, few, many or a size class.

TRBV7-3	-	TRBD2	TRBJ2-1	CASSSLAVRNNEQFF	TGTGCCAGCAGCTCGCTAGCGGTAAGGAACAATGAGCAGTTCTTC
TRBV5-1	-	TRBD2	TRBJ2-1	CASRVTSGPINEQFF	TGCGCCAGCAGGGTGACTAGCGGGCCTATCAATGAGCAGTTCTTC
TRBV5-1	many	-	TRBJ1-1	CASSGGGTEAFF	TGCGCCAGCAGCGGAGGGGGCACTGAAGCTTTCTTT
TRBV7-2	-	TRBD2	TRBJ2-7	CASSGLASGFYEQYF	TGTGCCAGCAGTGGACTGGCTAGCGGATTTTACGAGCAGTACTTC
TRBV10-3	-	TRBD2	TRBJ2-3	CAISEPSGRTADTQYF	TGTGCCATCAGTGAGCCTAGCGGGAGAACGGCAGATACGCAGTATTTT
TRBV25-1	-	-	TRBJ2-5	CASSGIKKETQYF	TGTGCCAGCAGTGGAATCAAGAAAGAGACCCAGTACTTC
TRBV5-1	-	-	TRBJ1-5	CASSPGVGNQPQHF	TGCGCCAGCAGCCCCGGGGTAGGGAATCAGCCCCAGCATTTT
TRBV10-3	-	-	TRBJ1-5	CAISETAGPLSNQPQHF	TGTGCCATCAGTGAGACGGCGGGACCCCTCAGCAATCAGCCCCAGCATTTT
TRBV18	once	TRBD1	TRBJ2-1	CASSPQPPAQGAGNEQFF	TGTGCCAGCTCACCCCAGCCTCCAGCCCAGGGGGCTGGTAATGAGCAGTTCTTC
TRBV4-1	-	TRBD1	TRBJ2-7	CASSQGGTGDIYEQYF	TGCGCCAGCAGCCAGGGGGGGACAGGGGACATCTACGAGCAGTACTTC
TRBV21-1	-	-	TRBJ2-2	CASCRGLAVLTGELFF	TGTGCCAGCTGTCGGGGACTAGCGGTGCTCACCGGGGAGCTGTTTTTT
TRBV12-3/TRBV12-4	-	-	TRBJ2-2	CAVYRSFTNTGELFF	TGTGCCGTGTACAGGTCCTTTACGAACACCGGGGAGCTGTTTTTT
TRBV12-3/TRBV12-4	-	TRBD2	TRBJ2-1	CASRDSGGGNNEQFF	TGTGCCAGCAGGGATAGCGGGGGGGGCAACAATGAGCAGTTCTTC
TRBV12-3/TRBV12-4	-	-	TRBJ1-1	CASSFFMEAFF	TGTGCCAGCAGTTTTTTCATGGAAGCTTTCTTT
TRBV6-2/TRBV6-3	-	TRBD2	TRBJ2-5	CASSYAGLALETQYF	TGTGCCAGCAGTTACGCAGGACTAGCGTTGGAGACCCAGTACTTC
TRBV6-2/TRBV6-3	-	-	TRBJ2-3	CASTGGSAFTDTQYF	TGTGCCAGCACGGGGGGCAGCGCCTTCACAGATACGCAGTATTTT